This T cell receptor beta chain was retrieved from a study of cytomegalovirus exposure and HLA in healthy donors. Study outcomes and limitations: Reports described diagnosis of cytomegalovirus status by the classifier as highly specific and sensitive.

Germline V gene data show CDR1 as LNHNV and CDR2 as YYDKDF (reference sequence). V was clipped by 3 bases and J by 6 bases, with 14 bases between them. This CDR3 has 14 residues. Regarding this clone: What it recognizes is unknown.

Libraries were prepared by immunoSEQ multiplex PCR; TCRdb keeps only in-frame clonotypes and omits some of them. The sample contains some 170,000 clones, approximately 87% of which appear only once. The sequencing sample was made of PBMCs. The gene calls are TRBV15 and TRBJ1-2; tentatively, D is TRBD1 (6 bases). The TCR comes from a woman in her twenties or thirties in good health and CMV-seronegative. This CDR3 reads CATSSFRGGHGYTF. In DNA form, the CDR3 reads TGTGCCACCAGCAGCTTCCGTGGGGGCCATGGCTACACCTTC.